This TCR beta chain is drawn from a study of human T cells and chemical hapten exposure. As for time point: patch test 1, 2 weeks after DPC sensitization. Sample treatment: therapeutic diphenylcyclopropenone sensitization with weekly scalp DPC. Trimming removed 3 bases from V and 4 bases from J, with 3 bases in between. The CDR3 consists of 12 residues. Germline-derived CDR1 and CDR2 are LGHDT and YNNKEL (reference sequence). Ten or more counts support this clonotype. Source study methods: From roughly 23,000 to 640,000 TCRs were found per sample, with a median of 95,638. From the RACE reads, TCRdb called clonotypes with MiXCR, one entry per CDR3 protein. The V and J calls reflect TCRdb's pipeline rather than the authors' work. Counted here are 75,000 to 90,000 distinct CDR3 sequences, 10% to 15% occurring once; the ten biggest clones make up under 4%.

The gene calls are TRBV3-1 and TRBJ2-2; D gene ambiguous. Sequencing used whole blood, obtained in connection with sensitization to the hapten diphenylcyclopropenone (DPC). The receptor was isolated from a woman aged 60-70 years with alopecia areata. Some clones in this sample may be carry-over from other donors' samples. CDR3 nucleotide sequence: TGTGCCAGCAGCCAGTCCACCGGGGAGCTGTTTTTT. Translated: CASSQSTGELFF.